This paragraph reports one TCR beta chain. Its specificity is not known. The data stem from a study of CD8 T cells in ankylosing spondylitis. In germline, CDR1 is DFQATT, CDR2 SNEGSKA (reference sequence). This CDR3 comprises 15 residues. With 6 bases removed from V and 2 bases from J, the gap between germline ends came to 18 bases. TCRdb reprocessed the 5' RACE reads with MiXCR, giving one entry per CDR3 protein. The top ten hold roughly 4.2% of the sample, which has about 250,000 distinct CDR3 sequences, 32% seen once. Findings and limits, study-wide: For ankylosing spondylitis blood, a TCR beta motif of 8 or 9 highly homologous variants appeared characteristic. Disease-linked clones reportedly showed significant enrichment in matched ankylosing spondylitis synovial fluid. Earlier authors reported some of these motif variants in reactive arthritis synovial fluid and blood. Disease-linked clones, CD8+, were relatively rare in peripheral blood.

Sequenced material: blood, either unsorted or a sorted T cell fraction (not recorded which). V is TRBV20-1 and J is TRBJ2-3; the D gene is possibly TRBD2 (6 bases). The receptor was isolated from a male donor with ankylosing spondylitis or in good health (not recorded which). For the CDR3, the DNA is TGCAGTGCCAACTCGATAGCGGAGAACACAGATACGCAGTATTTT. This sequence encodes CSANSIAENTDTQYF.